The present T cell receptor (beta chain) was sequenced within a study of cytomegalovirus exposure and HLA in healthy donors. 13 Jbeta primers and 60 Vbeta primers were used for the PCR. Produced via immunoSEQ multiplex PCR; TCRdb's table is partial and in-frame only. The sample lists 70,000 to 90,000 clones; about 77% were seen once. The germline V gene encodes CDR1 KGHSH and CDR2 LQKENI. The V and J ends lost 5 bases and 14 bases respectively, with 18 bases between them. This CDR3 is 12 amino acids long. The sample consisted of PBMCs. The sequence derives from a man in his 60s in good health and CMV-seronegative. V is TRBV18 and J is TRBJ1-2, with D uncertain. The CDR3 loop reads CASSASGRFRTF. The CDR3 bases are TGTGCCAGCTCAGCGAGTGGGCGTTTCCGGACCTTC.